This TCR beta chain appears in the sequencing data of a study of T-cell memory formation after mild COVID-19. The CDR3 sequence is 15 residues long. Germline V gene lookup returns CDR1 SGHKS and CDR2 YYEKEE (reference sequence). The V end was cut by 1 base, the J end by 2 bases, with 13 bases between. In its sample, this clonotype was seen many times. The target antigen is unknown. Sample barcodes and UMIs were carried by the TCR alpha and TCR beta cDNA libraries that 5'RACE generated with constant-segment primers. TCRdb reprocessed the 5' RACE reads via MiXCR and lists one record per CDR3 protein. The sample consists of around 300,000 distinct CDR3 sequences, around 15% of them appearing once. Findings of the study overall: CD4+ contracting clones were mainly CM and EM; CD8+ ones, EMRA. Proof of SARS-CoV-2 specificity was absent for the second-wave clones that crested on day 37. Some SARS-CoV-2-responding clones were already detected in memory before infection.

The receptor's source is a man in his late teens or twenties who had mild COVID-19 (a few samples of this study predate the infection). Cell type and time point are not known. The sequencing sample was made of PBMCs or a T cell subset sorted from them (not recorded which). The rearrangement joins TRBV5-5 to TRBJ2-7, with a possible D match to TRBD2 (6 bases). CDR3 coding DNA: TGTGCCAGCAGCTTGATCGGAGGGAATCCCTACGAGCAGTACGTC. Its translation: CASSLIGGNPYEQYV.